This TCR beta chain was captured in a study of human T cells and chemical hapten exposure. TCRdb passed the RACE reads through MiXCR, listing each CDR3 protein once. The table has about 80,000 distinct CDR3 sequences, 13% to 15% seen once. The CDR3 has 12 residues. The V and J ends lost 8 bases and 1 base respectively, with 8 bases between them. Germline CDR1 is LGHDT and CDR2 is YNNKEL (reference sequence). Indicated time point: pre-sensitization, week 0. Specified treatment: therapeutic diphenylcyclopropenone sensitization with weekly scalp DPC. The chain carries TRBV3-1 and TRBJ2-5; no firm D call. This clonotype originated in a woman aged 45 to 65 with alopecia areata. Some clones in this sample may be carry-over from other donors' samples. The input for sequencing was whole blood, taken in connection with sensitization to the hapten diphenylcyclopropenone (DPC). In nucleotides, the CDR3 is TGTGCCAGCTCCGGTGGCCAAGAGACCCAGTACTTC. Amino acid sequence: CASSGGQETQYF.